This entry features one T cell receptor (beta chain) sequence. The target antigen is unknown. This CDR3 has 14 amino acids. Germline loops: CDR1 SGHRS, CDR2 YFSETQ. The V segment lost 4 bases and the J segment 5 bases; nucleotides outside the gene matches: 7. This record belongs to a study of shared clonotypes between healthy human individuals. The study, taken as a whole, reports: Depth of sequencing was expected to influence donor clonotype sharing. Despite large depth, sorted-subset datasets appeared incompletely sequenced. Larger richness was generally estimated for naive than memory subsets.

The assay was immunoSEQ multiplex PCR, and TCRdb's table has in-frame clones only and misses some. The sample has some 2,500,000 clones, under 95% seen once. The sequence came from a man aged 18-30 years in good health. Some clones in this sample may be carry-over from other donors' samples. Sequencing was done on a sample of naive CD4+ T cells from PBMCs. The subset denotes: CD45RA+ positively selected. The chain joins TRBV5-1 to TRBJ2-5; 8 bases match TRBD2. The CDR3 sequence is CASSPGGRDETQYF. DNA of the CDR3: TGCGCCAGCAGCCCGGGGGGGCGCGATGAGACCCAGTACTTC. Using reference TRBV5-1 and TRBJ2-5 for the parts outside the CDR3, the full variable domain is KAGVTQTPRYLIKTRGQQVTLSCSPISGHRSVSWYQQTPGQGLQFLFEYFSETQRNKGNFPGRFSGRQFSNSRSEMNVSTLELGDSALYLCASSPGGRDETQYFGPGTRLLVL.